This T cell receptor (beta chain) was found in a study of T cells in Graves' hyperthyroidism and ophthalmopathy. Amplification of TCR beta CDR3 regions used RNA as the template. A first-round RT-PCR of the TCR CDR3 used the HTBI primer set. TCRdb redid the calling of the multiplex PCR reads with MiXCR, one entry per CDR3 protein. This table has around 600,000 distinct CDR3 sequences, roughly 15% appearing once. This clonotype was counted ten times or more. Sample: blood. This clonotype originated in a woman in her 50s with Graves' ophthalmopathy.

The CDR3 loop is CASSSRLSVLDEQYF. The CDR3 bases are TGTGCCAGCAGCTCACGGTTGAGCGTGCTTGACGAGCAGTACTTC. The chain joins TRBV28 to TRBJ2-7; D is uncertain. The CDR3 runs to 15 residues. CDR1 MDHEN and CDR2 SYDVKM come from the germline V gene. The V gene lost 6 bases and the J gene lost 5 bases, with 20 bases spanning the gap.